This passage covers 8 T cell receptor beta chains from one sample sequenced in a study of cytomegalovirus exposure and HLA in healthy donors. Profiled with immunoSEQ multiplex PCR; TCRdb holds only in-frame clones, not every one. The sample contains about 250,000 clones, roughly 90% of which appear only once. Sequencing was done on a sample of PBMCs. The origin of the receptors is a man younger than 30 in good health and CMV-seropositive.

The V call is TRBV5-6, the J call TRBJ1-2; the D is unclear. V lost 2 bases and J 1 base, leaving 6 bases between the germline ends. The CDR3 extends over 13 amino acids. Germline CDR1 reads SGHDT; CDR2 reads YYEEEE. The CDR3 nucleotides are TGTGCCAGCAGCTTAGGGCGTAACTATGGCTACACCTTC. Translating it yields CASSLGRNYGYTF.

The rearrangement links TRBV5-1 to TRBJ1-4; D remains ambiguous. Per the germline V gene, CDR1 is SGHRS and CDR2 is YFSETQ. With 0 bases removed from V and 0 bases from J, the gap between germline ends came to 0 bases. This CDR3 contains 13 residues. CDR3 protein: CASSLATNEKLFF. DNA for the CDR3: TGCGCCAGCAGCTTGGCAACTAATGAAAAACTGTTTTTT.

V and J are TRBV6-6 and TRBJ1-5, with 7 nucleotides matching TRBD1. Germline V gives CDR1 MNHNY, CDR2 SVGAGI (reference sequence). The V and J ends lost 7 bases and 1 base, in that order; junction bases with no gene match: 7. The CDR3 covers 15 residues. The CDR3 region is CASTTGQSSNQPQHF. The DNA of the CDR3 is TGTGCCAGCACCACGGGACAGTCAAGCAATCAGCCCCAGCATTTT.

V is TRBV4-3 and J is TRBJ2-2, with D perhaps assigned TRBD1 or TRBD2 (5 bases each). Germline-derived CDR1 and CDR2 are LGHNA and YSLEER. The CDR3 is made up of 16 amino acids. V lost 0 bases to trimming and J lost 4 bases, with 12 bases between them. This chain's CDR3 is CASSQEGTGGTGELFF. The CDR3 DNA is TGCGCCAGCAGCCAAGAAGGGACGGGCGGCACCGGGGAGCTGTTTTTT.

The chain carries TRBV7-9 and TRBJ1-2; 7 nucleotides agree with TRBD1. The CDR3 is 14 amino acids. Unmatched junction bases numbered 6, after V lost 3 bases and J lost 5 bases. Germline CDR1 is SEHNR and CDR2 is FQNEAQ (reference sequence). CDR3 loop: CASSFQGGEYGYTF. The CDR3 nucleotides read TGTGCCAGCAGCTTTCAGGGGGGTGAATATGGCTACACCTTC.

The CDR3: CASSQGQRGEQYF. Here the CDR3 DNA reads TGCGCCAGCAGCCAAGGGCAACGAGGCGAGCAGTACTTC. The V gene is TRBV4-3, the J gene TRBJ2-7; D uncertain. The ends were cut back, 1 base at V and 6 bases at J, with 10 bases in the middle. Looked up from germline, CDR1 is LGHNA and CDR2 is YSLEER. The CDR3 extends over 13 amino acids.

A note on this clone: Other DNA sequences from this sample encode an identical CDR3 as well. This sequence joins TRBV7-9 and TRBJ2-1; D gene unclear. Looked up from germline, CDR1 is SEHNR and CDR2 is FQNEAQ (reference sequence). CDR3 size: 14 residues. Trimming removed 0 bases at V and 2 bases at J, with 5 bases between. CDR3 nucleotide sequence: TGTGCCAGCAGCTTAGCTGGAGCCTACAATGAGCAGTTCTTC. Its translation is CASSLAGAYNEQFF.

DNA of the CDR3: TGTGCGACAGGGGGGGGTGAAGCTTTCTTT. It specifies CATGGGEAFF. The chain uses TRBV28 and TRBJ1-1; 9 bases line up with TRBD1. Germline V gene data show CDR1 as MDHEN and CDR2 as SYDVKM. The CDR3 has 10 amino acids. The variable domain in full, with the rest retrieved from reference TRBV28 and TRBJ1-1, is DVKVTQSSRYLVKRTGEKVFLECVQDMDHENMFWYRQDPGLGLRLIYFSYDVKMKEKGDIPEGYSVSREKKERFSLILESASTNQTSMYLCATGGGEAFFGQGTRLTVV.